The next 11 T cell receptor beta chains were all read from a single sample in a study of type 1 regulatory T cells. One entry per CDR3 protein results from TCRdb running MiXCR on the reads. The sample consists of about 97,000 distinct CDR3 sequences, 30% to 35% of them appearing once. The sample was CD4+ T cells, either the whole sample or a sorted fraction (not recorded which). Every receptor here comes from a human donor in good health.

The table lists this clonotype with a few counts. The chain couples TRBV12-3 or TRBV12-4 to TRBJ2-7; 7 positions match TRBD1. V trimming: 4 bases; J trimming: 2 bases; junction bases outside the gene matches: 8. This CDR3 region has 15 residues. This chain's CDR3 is CASSSTGVNAYEQYF. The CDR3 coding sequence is TGTGCCAGCAGTTCTACAGGGGTAAACGCCTACGAGCAGTACTTC.

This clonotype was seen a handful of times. Here the CDR3 reads CASSRPSGPRVRNEQFF. In nucleotides, the CDR3 is TGTGCCAGCAGCCGACCCAGTGGCCCCAGGGTCCGGAATGAGCAGTTCTTC. This chain links TRBV7-2 with TRBJ2-1, with D possibly being TRBD1 (5 bases). CDR1 SGHTA and CDR2 FQGNSA come from the germline V gene. V shed 5 bases and J shed 7 bases, with 24 bases lying between them. The CDR3 runs 17 residues.

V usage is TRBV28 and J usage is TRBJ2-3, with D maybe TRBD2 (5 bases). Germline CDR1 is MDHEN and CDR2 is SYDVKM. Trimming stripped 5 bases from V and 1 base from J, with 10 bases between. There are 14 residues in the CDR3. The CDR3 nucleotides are TGTGCCAGCAGTCAGGACTTCCGCACAGATACGCAGTATTTT. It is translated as CASSQDFRTDTQYF.

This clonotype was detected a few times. The CDR3 bases are TGCAGTGCTAGAAGCCCGGGCACTAGCACAGATACGCAGTATTTT. Translated: CSARSPGTSTDTQYF. J is TRBJ2-3 and V is TRBV20-1; D is unclear. Trimming took off 2 bases at V and 0 bases at J, with 12 bases between the two ends. The germline V gene has CDR1 DFQATT and CDR2 SNEGSKA (reference sequence). The CDR3 length is 15 residues.

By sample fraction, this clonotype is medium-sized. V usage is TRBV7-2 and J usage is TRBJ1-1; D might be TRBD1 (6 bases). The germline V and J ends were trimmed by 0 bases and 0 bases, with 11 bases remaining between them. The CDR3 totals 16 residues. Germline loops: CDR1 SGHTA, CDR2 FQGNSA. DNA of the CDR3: TGTGCCAGCAGCTTAGCGCGAAGGGGGTTGAACACTGAAGCTTTCTTT. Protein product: CASSLARRGLNTEAFF.

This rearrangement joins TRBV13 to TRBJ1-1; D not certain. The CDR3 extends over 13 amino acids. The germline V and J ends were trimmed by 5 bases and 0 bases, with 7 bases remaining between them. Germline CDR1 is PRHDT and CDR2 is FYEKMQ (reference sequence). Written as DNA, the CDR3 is TGTGCCAGCAGCCGCTACCTGAACACTGAAGCTTTCTTT. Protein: CASSRYLNTEAFF.

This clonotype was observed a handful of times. CDR3 sequence: CASSETPGTGYGYTF. CDR3 sequence (DNA): TGTGCCAGCAGCGAAACTCCGGGGACAGGGTATGGCTACACCTTC. The V call is TRBV6-5, the J call TRBJ1-2; 9 bases fit TRBD1. V lost 6 bases to trimming and J lost 5 bases; unmatched junction nucleotides: 10. Germline V CDR1 and CDR2: MNHEY, SVGAGI. CDR3 length: 15 residues.

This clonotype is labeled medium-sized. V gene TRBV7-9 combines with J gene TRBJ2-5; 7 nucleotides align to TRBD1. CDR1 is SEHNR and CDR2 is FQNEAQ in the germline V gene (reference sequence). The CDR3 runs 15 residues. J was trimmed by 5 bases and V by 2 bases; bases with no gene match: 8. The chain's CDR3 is CASSLTQGTGETQYF. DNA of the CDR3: TGTGCCAGCAGCTTAACACAGGGGACGGGGGAGACCCAGTACTTC. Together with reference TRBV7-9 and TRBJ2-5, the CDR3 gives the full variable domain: DTGVSQNPRHKITKRGQNVTFRCDPISEHNRLYWYRQTLGQGPEFLTYFQNEAQLEKSRLLSDRFSAERPKGSFSTLEIQRTEQGDSAMYLCASSLTQGTGETQYFGPGTRLLVL.

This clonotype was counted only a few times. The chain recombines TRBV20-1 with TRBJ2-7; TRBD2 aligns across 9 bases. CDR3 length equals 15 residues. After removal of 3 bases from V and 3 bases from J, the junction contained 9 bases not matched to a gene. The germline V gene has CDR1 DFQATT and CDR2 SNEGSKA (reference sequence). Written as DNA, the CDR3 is TGCAGTGCTAGTTACGGTGGTAGCGGGGGCTACGAGCAGTACTTC. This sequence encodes CSASYGGSGGYEQYF.

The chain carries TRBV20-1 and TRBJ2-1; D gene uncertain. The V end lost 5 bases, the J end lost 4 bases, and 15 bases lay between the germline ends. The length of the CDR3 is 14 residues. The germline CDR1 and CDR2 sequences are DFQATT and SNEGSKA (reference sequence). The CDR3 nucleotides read TGCAGTGCTTTAGGCCCACCTTCATACAATGAGCAGTTCTTC. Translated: CSALGPPSYNEQFF.

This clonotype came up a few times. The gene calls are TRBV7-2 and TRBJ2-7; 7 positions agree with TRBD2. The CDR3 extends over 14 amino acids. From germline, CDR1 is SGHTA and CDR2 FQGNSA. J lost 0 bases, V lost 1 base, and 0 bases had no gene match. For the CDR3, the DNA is TGTGCCAGCAGCTTAGGACTAGCCTCCTACGAGCAGTACTTC. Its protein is CASSLGLASYEQYF.